A selection of T cell receptor beta chains follows, all from one sample in a study of T-cell memory formation after mild COVID-19. One entry per CDR3 protein results from TCRdb running MiXCR on the 5' RACE reads. The repertoire consists of some 300,000 distinct CDR3 sequences, with just under 20% occurring once and the leading ten covering 20% to 25%. Sequencing used PBMCs or a T cell subset sorted from them (not recorded which). Every receptor here comes from a man younger than 35 who had mild COVID-19 (a few samples of this study predate the infection). Cell type and time point are not known. Each CDR3 is given with its conserved first and last residue. The D gene is left open where the match is weak. Some rows mark clone size as missing; the rest say once, few, many or name a class of expanded clone.

>TRBD1|TRBJ1-4|NA|TRBV7-6
TGTGCCAGCAGCGACAGGGGGTTGCGGGTAAAACTGTTTTTT
CASSDRGLRVKLFF
>NA|TRBJ2-1|NA|TRBV6-5
TGTGCCAGCAGTCACGACGGGGGCGGTTACAATGAGCAGTTCTTC
CASSHDGGGYNEQFF
>TRBD1|TRBJ2-1|many|TRBV24-1
TGTGCCACCAGTGATTTTGGGCAGGGGGATGAGCAGTTCTTC
CATSDFGQGDEQFF
>TRBD1|TRBJ1-6|NA|TRBV5-1
TGCGCCAGCAGCTTGGACAGGGGGCGTAATTCACCCCTCCACTTT
CASSLDRGRNSPLHF
>NA|TRBJ1-4|NA|TRBV7-9
TGTGCCAGCAGCTCCGTTCGACAGACAACCTCCTCAACTAATGAAAAACTGTTTTTT
CASSSVRQTTSSTNEKLFF
>NA|TRBJ2-2|NA|TRBV15
TGTGCCACCAGCAGAGTCGGAAACACCGGGGAGCTGTTTTTT
CATSRVGNTGELFF
>NA|TRBJ1-5|NA|TRBV2
TGTGCCAGCAGTGCGGGGTATAGCAATCAGCCCCAGCATTTT
CASSAGYSNQPQHF
>NA|TRBJ2-3|NA|TRBV18
TGTGCCAGCTCACCTGCTGGGGGTTTGGATACGCAGTATTTT
CASSPAGGLDTQYF
>NA|TRBJ2-1|few|TRBV11-2
TGTGCCAGCAGCCCAGACCAGGTTACAGTTATTAATGAGCAGTTCTTC
CASSPDQVTVINEQFF
>TRBD1|TRBJ2-1|NA|TRBV7-3
TGTGCCAGCAGCCAGGACAGGGGAACCTACAATGAGCAGTTCTTC
CASSQDRGTYNEQFF
>NA|TRBJ1-3|many|TRBV6-5
TGTGCCAGCGCCCCCCTCCCAGGGTCCTCTGGAAACACCATATATTTT
CASAPLPGSSGNTIYF
>NA|TRBJ2-7|NA|TRBV10-3
TGTGCCACAGCAACAGACTCCTACGAGCAGTACTTC
CATATDSYEQYF
>TRBD1|TRBJ2-3|many|TRBV24-1
TGTGCCACCAGTGACACCGGGACAGGGGACACAGATACGCAGTATTTT
CATSDTGTGDTDTQYF
>NA|TRBJ2-7|NA|TRBV9
TGTGCCAGCAGCGAGGGGGGGGCAAGCTCCTACGAGCAGTACTTC
CASSEGGASSYEQYF
>TRBD2|TRBJ2-2|NA|TRBV27
TGTGCCAGCAGTTTGCATCTAGCGGGGAGCACCGGGGAGCTGTTTTTT
CASSLHLAGSTGELFF
>NA|TRBJ2-2|NA|TRBV5-1
TGCGCCAGCAGCTTGAAGGTGAACACCGGGGAGCTGTTTTTT
CASSLKVNTGELFF
>TRBD2|TRBJ2-5|few|TRBV5-5
TGTGCCAGCAGCTTGGGGTTAGGGCGGGGGGCTTACCAAGAGACCCAGTACTTC
CASSLGLGRGAYQETQYF
>NA|TRBJ2-2|NA|TRBV6-6
TGTGCCAGCAGTCGACAGGACGCGAACACCGGGGAGCTGTTTTTT
CASSRQDANTGELFF
>NA|TRBJ2-5|NA|TRBV12-3/TRBV12-4
TGTGCCAGCAGTTTAGGTGGGGAGTCAGAGACCCAGTACTTC
CASSLGGESETQYF
>NA|TRBJ2-7|NA|TRBV2
TGTGCCAGCAGTGCTGGACGCAAGTACGAGCAGTACTTC
CASSAGRKYEQYF
>NA|TRBJ2-6|once|TRBV7-9
TGTGCCAGCAGCGCGGGAAACCGGGGACCGGGGGCCAACGTCCTGACTTTC
CASSAGNRGPGANVLTF
>NA|TRBJ2-3|many|TRBV6-5
TGTGCCAGCAGTTACTCGACCCGGACTGGAGGTCTAGATACGCAGTATTTT
CASSYSTRTGGLDTQYF
>TRBD2|TRBJ2-3|NA|TRBV7-8
TGTGCCAGCAGCTCAGCGGGGGGGATCACAGATACGCAGTATTTT
CASSSAGGITDTQYF
>NA|TRBJ2-2|medium-sized|TRBV2
TGTGCCAGCAGTGACAGGGGCACCGGGGAGCTGTTTTTT
CASSDRGTGELFF
>NA|TRBJ2-2|NA|TRBV12-3/TRBV12-4
TGTGCCAGCAGTCCTCCCCCTAGCACCGGGGAGCTGTTTTTT
CASSPPPSTGELFF
>NA|TRBJ1-1|NA|TRBV7-8
TGTGCCAGCAGTTCTCCCGTGGGTAACACTGAAGCTTTCTTT
CASSSPVGNTEAFF
>NA|TRBJ2-2|NA|TRBV5-8
TGTGCCAGCAGCCGGGCGGGGTTCGGGGAGCTGTTTTTT
CASSRAGFGELFF
>NA|TRBJ2-7|NA|TRBV5-4
TGTGCCAGCAGCATAGGAGGGGTCTACGAGCAGTACTTC
CASSIGGVYEQYF
>NA|TRBJ2-4|few|TRBV7-3
TGTGCCAGCAGCTTAGGCGGGGAAACGACAGGGTCCAAAAACATTCAGTACTTC
CASSLGGETTGSKNIQYF
>TRBD1|TRBJ1-2|many|TRBV20-1
TGCAGTGCTAGAGATGGGGACAGGGGAAACTATGGCTACACCTTC
CSARDGDRGNYGYTF
>TRBD2|TRBJ2-3|few|TRBV7-3
TGTGCCAGCAGCACGGTCCCAAGCGGGGGCACAGATACGCAGTATTTT
CASSTVPSGGTDTQYF
>TRBD1|TRBJ1-1|few|TRBV4-1
TGCGCCAGCAGCCAGGGACAGGGGCACACTGAAGCTTTCTTT
CASSQGQGHTEAFF
>NA|TRBJ2-1|few|TRBV4-3
TGCGCCAGCAGCCAAGTTCGGGTAACGGGGAATGAGCAGTTCTTC
CASSQVRVTGNEQFF